These T cell receptor beta chains were read from a single sample in a study of blood T cell repertoires in COVID-19. The table came from immunoSEQ multiplex PCR; TCRdb's copy has only in-frame clones and leaves some out. This table has roughly 120,000 clones, around 68% appearing once. The material sequenced was peripheral blood. These receptors originate from a woman aged 60-70 years with acute or convalescent COVID-19. Both conserved end residues are part of each CDR3. D genes are given only for firm matches. Only some rows state a clone size, as once, few, many or a class for expanded clones.

length,J,D,size,V,CDR3,DNA
15,TRBJ1-3,.,many,TRBV6-1,CASSEHSQSGNTIYF,TGTGCCAGCAGTGAACACAGCCAGTCTGGAAACACCATATATTTT
15,TRBJ2-7,TRBD1,.,TRBV13,CASSLFQTGMNEQYF,TGTGCCAGCAGCCTATTCCAGACAGGGATGAACGAGCAGTACTTC
18,TRBJ2-2,TRBD2,.,TRBV11-2,CASSPRLVAGGYTGELFF,TGTGCCAGCAGCCCGCGGTTGGTAGCGGGGGGGTATACCGGGGAGCTGTTTTTT
16,TRBJ1-6,.,.,TRBV30,CAWSVFGGAYNSPLHF,TGTGCCTGGAGTGTATTTGGAGGGGCCTACAATTCACCCCTCCACTTT
14,TRBJ1-4,TRBD1,.,TRBV5-4,CASSSKTGDGKLFF,TGTGCCAGCAGCTCAAAGACAGGGGATGGAAAACTGTTTTTT
15,TRBJ2-3,.,.,TRBV11-3,CASSLGGEPTDTQYF,TGTGCCAGCAGCTTGGGCGGGGAGCCCACAGATACGCAGTATTTT
13,TRBJ2-7,TRBD1,.,TRBV30,CAWVQTGFGRKYF,TGTGCCTGGGTTCAGACAGGGTTCGGACGTAAGTACTTC
12,TRBJ1-2,.,.,TRBV5-8,CASGQRNYGYTF,TGTGCCAGTGGACAGCGAAACTATGGCTACACCTTC
15,TRBJ1-2,TRBD1,once,TRBV7-3,CASSLSGGEGYGYTF,TGTGCCAGCAGCTTATCAGGGGGCGAAGGCTATGGCTACACCTTC
18,TRBJ1-3,.,many,TRBV27,CASSPEASNSYSGNTIYF,TGTGCCAGCAGTCCAGAAGCCTCCAACAGCTACTCTGGAAACACCATATATTTT